Given below is one TCR beta chain in context. As yet, its antigen is unknown. Of the isolated RNA, all was reverse transcribed, and so the sequenced material was expressed TCRB transcripts. Profiled with immunoSEQ multiplex PCR; TCRdb holds only in-frame clones, not every one. This sample has about 320,000 clones, with 14% found just once. This CDR3 is 16 amino acids long. Germline CDR1 is MNHEY and CDR2 is SMNVEV (reference sequence). The ends lost 5 bases at V and 2 bases at J; junction bases unmatched: 8. This entry is derived from a study of beta chain features in type 1 diabetes. Notes on the study in general: The naive, central memory and Treg TCRB repertoires of patients appeared to be more similar to one another than those of healthy donors.

Sequenced material: central memory CD4+ T cells from blood. The chain recombines TRBV27 with TRBJ2-1; 8 bases are shared with TRBD2. This sequence was found in a man aged 25 to 45 in good health. Written as DNA, the CDR3 is TGTGCCAGCAGTCTGGGGGGACTAGGGGCCTACAATGAGCAGTTCTTC. Amino acids: CASSLGGLGAYNEQFF.